One sample yielded the 15 T cell receptor beta chains listed below, sequenced in a study of blood T cells in healthy people across ages. Primers used in a second PCR of about 7 to 12 cycles were a sample-barcoded 5' primer and a J-beta primer mix. TCRdb re-derived calls from the 5' RACE reads in MiXCR, one entry per CDR3 protein. Of about 970,000 distinct CDR3 sequences detected, 51% appear once; the ten largest clones hold about 22%. Sequenced: blood. The receptors were sampled from a woman aged 55-75 years in good health.

The rearrangement links TRBV20-1 to TRBJ2-7; TRBD2 might be the D (5 bases). The CDR3 has 16 amino acids. V lost 6 bases to trimming and J lost 2 bases, with 23 bases between them. Germline assignment: CDR1 DFQATT and CDR2 SNEGSKA (reference sequence). For the CDR3, the DNA is TGCAGTGCGGAGTTATCCCTCCGGGGAAGGCCCTACGAGCAGTACTTC. Translating gives CSAELSLRGRPYEQYF.

The sample holds a few counts of this clonotype. The V and J genes are TRBV27 and TRBJ2-1; the match to TRBD2 covers 13 bases. Looked up from germline, CDR1 is MNHEY and CDR2 is SMNVEV (reference sequence). V shed 2 bases, J shed 0 bases, and the junction held 7 bases outside the gene matches. The CDR3 sequence is 19 residues long. The CDR3, as DNA: TGTGCCAGCAGTTTACGTAGGACTAGCGGGAGAGACTCCTACAATGAGCAGTTCTTC. Translated: CASSLRRTSGRDSYNEQFF.

The rearrangement links TRBV2 to TRBJ2-7; the match to TRBD1 covers 8 bases. The CDR3 is made up of 15 amino acids. J gave up 2 bases and V 4 bases, and 7 bases lay outside the gene matches. Germline V lookup: CDR1 SNHLY, CDR2 FYNNEI. CDR3 amino acids: CASSGQGLVAYEQYF. The CDR3 DNA is TGTGCCAGCAGTGGACAGGGGCTGGTAGCCTACGAGCAGTACTTC. The full variable domain, its missing parts supplied by reference TRBV2 and TRBJ2-7, is EPEVTQTPSHQVTQMGQEVILRCVPISNHLYFYWYRQILGQKVEFLVSFYNNEISEKSEIFDDQFSVERPDGSNFTLKIRSTKLEDSAMYFCASSGQGLVAYEQYFGPGTRLTVT.

The chain employs TRBV4-3 and TRBJ2-1, with 7 bases identical to TRBD2. CDR3 length equals 15 residues. The trim removed 0 bases at V and 5 bases at J, leaving 4 bases unmatched. The germline V gene encodes CDR1 LGHNA and CDR2 YSLEER. The CDR3 bases are TGCGCCAGCAGCCAAGAGTTCCGGGGGGACAATGAGCAGTTCTTC. It specifies CASSQEFRGDNEQFF.

This clonotype was picked up many times. The J gene is TRBJ2-3, the V gene TRBV20-1, with 8 bases fitting TRBD2. Germline V gives CDR1 DFQATT, CDR2 SNEGSKA (reference sequence). The V gene end was trimmed by 5 bases and the J gene end by 5 bases; junction bases not matched to a gene: 12. The CDR3 has 15 amino acids. The CDR3 here is CSAGGGTSGKDTQYF. The CDR3 DNA follows: TGCAGTGCTGGGGGGGGGACTAGTGGTAAAGATACGCAGTATTTT.

The chain employs TRBV12-5 and TRBJ2-3; D remains unclear. V was clipped by 1 base and J by 0 bases, with 5 bases between them. Germline CDR1 LGHNT, CDR2 FRNRAP. This CDR3 region has 14 residues. The CDR3 DNA reads as TGTGCTAGTGGTTTGGGTGTCAGCACAGATACGCAGTATTTT. Translation gives CASGLGVSTDTQYF.

In its sample, this clonotype was seen once. The chain is built from TRBV27 and TRBJ2-2; 9 positions match TRBD1. The CDR3 length is 15 residues. CDR1 is MNHEY, CDR2 SMNVEV, per germline (reference sequence). V dropped 4 bases and J dropped 4; count of bases not matched to a gene: 4. The CDR3 DNA follows: TGTGCCAGCAGTTGGGGACAGGGAATCACCGGGGAGCTGTTTTTT. Its protein is CASSWGQGITGELFF.

In the case of this clonotype: The germline gene is not matched at one end of the junction; a read error may be the cause. The V gene is TRBV15, the J gene TRBJ1-5, with a possible D match to TRBD1 (5 bases). CDR1 and CDR2 (germline): LNHNV, YYDKDF (reference sequence). CDR3 size: 14 residues. CDR3 DNA: TGTACCACCAGCGGCAGGGCTAGCAATCAGCCCCAGCATTTT. Translated: CTTSGRASNQPQHF.

J is TRBJ2-7 and V is TRBV4-2; unclear D gene. V lost 0 bases, J lost 3 bases, and 12 bases lay in between. Germline V gene sequence: CDR1 LGHNA, CDR2 YNFKEQ. The CDR3 contains 15 residues. CDR3 protein: CASSQENKPHYEQYF. Written as DNA, the CDR3 is TGTGCCAGCAGCCAAGAAAATAAACCACACTACGAGCAGTACTTC.

A few counts support this clonotype. J is TRBJ1-2 and V is TRBV27; D is perhaps TRBD1 (6 bases). Germline-derived CDR1 and CDR2 are MNHEY and SMNVEV (reference sequence). Trimming cost V 5 bases and J 6 bases, with 10 bases left between them. The CDR3 contains 12 residues. CDR3 residues: CASSDTGNGYTF. CDR3 bases: TGTGCCAGCAGTGATACAGGGAATGGCTACACCTTC.

V usage is TRBV7-2 and J usage is TRBJ2-2, with TRBD2 identical over 9 bases. V dropped 2 bases and J dropped 0; count of bases not matched to a gene: 10. CDR1 is SGHTA, CDR2 FQGNSA, per germline. The CDR3 sequence is 19 residues long. CDR3 nucleotide sequence: TGTGCCAGCAGCTTATCACGCCCCGGACTAGCGCCGAACACCGGGGAGCTGTTTTTT. It specifies CASSLSRPGLAPNTGELFF.

The rearrangement links TRBV11-2 to TRBJ2-1, with D tentatively TRBD2 (6 bases). The germline CDR1 and CDR2 sequences are SGHAT and FQNNGV. V lost 5 bases to trimming and J lost 5 bases, with 16 bases between them. CDR3 length: 15 residues. The CDR3 nucleotides are TGTGCCAGCAGCCCCGACCGGGGGAGGAACAATGAGCAGTTCTTC. This encodes CASSPDRGRNNEQFF.

The chain is built from TRBV7-2 and TRBJ2-5; 7 positions agree with TRBD2. Per germline, CDR1 SGHTA and CDR2 FQGNSA. CDR3 length: 14 residues. Losses at the gene ends were 3 bases for V and 5 bases for J; bases not matched to a gene: 6. CDR3 amino acids: CASSLGGWLETQYF. The DNA for the CDR3 is TGTGCCAGCAGCTTGGGGGGGTGGTTGGAGACCCAGTACTTC. The whole variable domain, filled in from reference TRBV7-2 and TRBJ2-5, reads GAGVSQSPSNKVTEKGKDVELRCDPISGHTALYWYRQSLGQGLEFLIYFQGNSAPDKSGLPSDRFSAERTGGSVSTLTIQRTQQEDSAVYLCASSLGGWLETQYFGPGTRLLVL.

In its sample, this clonotype was seen a few times. The chain carries TRBV6-1 and TRBJ1-2; no clear D. Trimming stripped 1 base from V and 4 bases from J, with 10 bases between. Germline lookup yields CDR1 MNHNS and CDR2 SASEGT. The CDR3 is 14 amino acids. CDR3 region: CASSEGIPVYGYTF. CDR3 in DNA: TGTGCCAGCAGTGAAGGGATACCCGTCTATGGCTACACCTTC.

The rearrangement links TRBV29-1 to TRBJ2-7; D possibly uses TRBD1 or TRBD2 (5 bases each). The CDR3 consists of 12 residues. Trimming took 6 bases from V and 2 from J, leaving 11 bases between them. Germline lookup yields CDR1 SQVTM and CDR2 ANQGSEA. This chain's CDR3 is CSVWDGPYEQYF. The DNA for the CDR3 is TGCAGCGTGTGGGACGGACCCTACGAGCAGTACTTC.